This T cell receptor (beta chain) was found in a study of tumor-infiltrating lymphocytes in primary liver carcinoma. In the study overall: The study obtained roughly 3.5 to 7.13 million productive TCRbeta reads per sample, similar across tissue types. Study results and limitations: Relative to blood, tumors carried a significantly larger fraction of the repertoire in their top 250 clones (p = 0.039).

Constant-region priming of approximately 0.55 ug total RNA yielded TCR beta cDNA. Slightly modified ARM-PCR served as the procedure for the TCR beta libraries. These libraries came from three rounds of nested multiplex PCR. Each of the first two PCR rounds ran approximately 11 cycles with TRBV1-TRBV30 forward and C-beta reverse primers. TCRdb re-called the multiplex PCR reads with MiXCR, one entry per CDR3 protein. This sample carries some 100,000 distinct CDR3 sequences, around 73% of them seen once, and the ten largest clones take more than 10%. Extraction of RNA together with DNA used roughly 19-32 mg of unsorted bulk tissue. Viable tumor cells exceeded 90% in all tumor samples. Regarding this clonotype: The antigen is not known. Sequence at one end of the junction differs from germline and may be a read error.

Germline V CDR1 and CDR2: SGHNT, YENEEA. There are 15 residues in the CDR3. The source of this sequence is a woman aged 55-70 years with primary liver carcinoma and hepatitis B virus infection. Specimen: liver tumor tissue from sampling region 2. Noted subset: tumor region T2, inferior pole. The chain recombines TRBV11-3 with TRBJ2-2; D may be TRBD2 (5 bases). This CDR3 is CANSPLQGPTGELFF. Written as DNA, the CDR3 is TGTGCCAACAGCCCTCTGCAAGGACCGACCGGGGAGCTGTTTTTC.